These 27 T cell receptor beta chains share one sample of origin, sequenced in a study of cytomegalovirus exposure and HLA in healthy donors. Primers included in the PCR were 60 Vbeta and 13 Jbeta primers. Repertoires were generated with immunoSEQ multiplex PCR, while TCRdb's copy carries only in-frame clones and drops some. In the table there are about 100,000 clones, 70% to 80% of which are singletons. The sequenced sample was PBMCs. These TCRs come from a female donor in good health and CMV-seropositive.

In DNA, the CDR3 is TGTGCCAGCAGCCGCGAACCTATTTGGACAGGCTTGGGCACTGAAGCTTTCTTT. Protein sequence: CASSREPIWTGLGTEAFF. J is TRBJ1-1 and V is TRBV5-5; TRBD1 agrees at 7 bases. With V trimmed by 4 bases and J by 4 bases, 19 bases remained unmatched. The germline V gene has CDR1 SGHKS and CDR2 YYEKEE (reference sequence). This CDR3 contains 18 residues.

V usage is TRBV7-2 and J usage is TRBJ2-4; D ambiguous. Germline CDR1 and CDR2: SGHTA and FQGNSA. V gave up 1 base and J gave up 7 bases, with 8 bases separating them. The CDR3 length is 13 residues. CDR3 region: CASSLDAWNIQYF. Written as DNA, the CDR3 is TGTGCCAGCAGCTTAGACGCGTGGAACATTCAGTACTTC.

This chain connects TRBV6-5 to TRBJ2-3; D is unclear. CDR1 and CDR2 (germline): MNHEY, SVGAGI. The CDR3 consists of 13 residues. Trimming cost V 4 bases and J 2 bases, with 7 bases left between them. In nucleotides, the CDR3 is TGTGCCAGCAGTTCCCTCCCCACAGATACGCAGTATTTT. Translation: CASSSLPTDTQYF.

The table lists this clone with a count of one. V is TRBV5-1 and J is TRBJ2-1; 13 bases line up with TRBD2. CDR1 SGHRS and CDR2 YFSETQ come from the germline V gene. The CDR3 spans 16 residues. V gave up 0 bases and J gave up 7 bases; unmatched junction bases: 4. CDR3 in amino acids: CASSLELAGGRNEQFF. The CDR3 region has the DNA TGCGCCAGCAGCTTGGAACTAGCGGGGGGGCGTAATGAGCAGTTCTTC.

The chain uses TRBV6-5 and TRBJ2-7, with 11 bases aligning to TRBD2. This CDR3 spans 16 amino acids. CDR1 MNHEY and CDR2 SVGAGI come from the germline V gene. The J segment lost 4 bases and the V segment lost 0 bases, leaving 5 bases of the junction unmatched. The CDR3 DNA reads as TGTGCCAGCAGTTACTCTCCTAGCGGGAGGAGGTACGAGCAGTACTTC. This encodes CASSYSPSGRRYEQYF.

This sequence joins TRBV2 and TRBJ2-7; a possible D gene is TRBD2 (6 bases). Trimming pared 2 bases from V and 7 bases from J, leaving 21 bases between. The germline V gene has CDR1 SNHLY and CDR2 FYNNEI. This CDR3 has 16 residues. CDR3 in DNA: TGTGCCAGCAGTGAAAGGGGCGGGGCCTCTGTCGGAGAGCAGTACTTC. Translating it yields CASSERGGASVGEQYF. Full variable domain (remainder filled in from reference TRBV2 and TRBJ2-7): EPEVTQTPSHQVTQMGQEVILRCVPISNHLYFYWYRQILGQKVEFLVSFYNNEISEKSEIFDDQFSVERPDGSNFTLKIRSTKLEDSAMYFCASSERGGASVGEQYFGPGTRLTVT.

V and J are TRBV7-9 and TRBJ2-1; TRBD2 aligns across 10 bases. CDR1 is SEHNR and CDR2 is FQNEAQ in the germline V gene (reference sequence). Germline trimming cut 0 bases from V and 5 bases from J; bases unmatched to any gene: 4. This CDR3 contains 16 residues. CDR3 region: CASSLAPGLADNEQFF. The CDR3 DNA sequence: TGTGCCAGCAGCTTAGCGCCCGGACTAGCGGACAATGAGCAGTTCTTC.

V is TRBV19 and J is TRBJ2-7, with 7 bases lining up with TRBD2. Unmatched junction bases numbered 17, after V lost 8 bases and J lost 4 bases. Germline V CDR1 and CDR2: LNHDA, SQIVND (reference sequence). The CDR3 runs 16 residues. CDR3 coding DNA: TGTGCCAGTGGGCCCCGGGGGAGGGGCGGTTTTTACGAGCAGTACTTC. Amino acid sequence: CASGPRGRGGFYEQYF.

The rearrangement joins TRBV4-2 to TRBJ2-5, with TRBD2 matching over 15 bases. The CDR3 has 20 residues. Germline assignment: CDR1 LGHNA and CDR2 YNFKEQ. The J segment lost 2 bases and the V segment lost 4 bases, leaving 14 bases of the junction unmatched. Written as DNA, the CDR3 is TGTGCCAGCAGCCGCTCAGGGGGACTAGCGGGGGGCCGAGAGCAAGAGACCCAGTACTTC. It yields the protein CASSRSGGLAGGREQETQYF.

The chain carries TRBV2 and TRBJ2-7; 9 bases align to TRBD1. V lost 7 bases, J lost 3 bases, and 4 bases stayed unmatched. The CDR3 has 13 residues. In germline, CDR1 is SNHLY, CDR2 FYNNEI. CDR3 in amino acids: CASIRGQGYEQYF. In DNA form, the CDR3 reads TGTGCCAGCATCCGGGGACAGGGCTACGAGCAGTACTTC.

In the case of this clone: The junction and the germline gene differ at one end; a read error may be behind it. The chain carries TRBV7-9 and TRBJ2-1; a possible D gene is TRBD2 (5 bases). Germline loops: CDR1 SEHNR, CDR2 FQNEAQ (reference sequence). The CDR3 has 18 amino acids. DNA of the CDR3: TGTTCCAGCAGCTTAGCGCCGGGGAGCCGTCTTTCCTACAATGAGCAGTTCTTC. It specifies CSSSLAPGSRLSYNEQFF.

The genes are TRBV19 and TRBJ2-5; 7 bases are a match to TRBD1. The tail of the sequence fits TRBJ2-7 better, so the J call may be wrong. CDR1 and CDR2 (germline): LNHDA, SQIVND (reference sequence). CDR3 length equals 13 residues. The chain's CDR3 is CASSMGDSYEQYF. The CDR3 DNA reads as TGTGCCAGTAGTATGGGGGACAGCTACGAGCAGTACTTC.

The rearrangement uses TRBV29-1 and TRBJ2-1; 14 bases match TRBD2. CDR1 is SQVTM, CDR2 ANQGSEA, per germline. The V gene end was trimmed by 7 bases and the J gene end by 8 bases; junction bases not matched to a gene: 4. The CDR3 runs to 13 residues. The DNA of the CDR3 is TGCAGCGGACCGGGACTAGCGGGAGATGAGCAGTTCTTC. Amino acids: CSGPGLAGDEQFF.

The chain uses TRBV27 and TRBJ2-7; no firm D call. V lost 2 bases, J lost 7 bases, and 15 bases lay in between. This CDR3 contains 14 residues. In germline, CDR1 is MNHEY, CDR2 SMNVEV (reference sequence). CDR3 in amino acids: CASSLLGSSREQYF. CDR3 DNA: TGTGCCAGCAGTTTACTCGGGTCCTCTCGAGAGCAGTACTTC.

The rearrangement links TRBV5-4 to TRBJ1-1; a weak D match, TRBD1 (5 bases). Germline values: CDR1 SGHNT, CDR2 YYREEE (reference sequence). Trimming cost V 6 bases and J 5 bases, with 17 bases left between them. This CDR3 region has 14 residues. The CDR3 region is CASKEDQGRTEAFF. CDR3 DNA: TGTGCCAGCAAAGAGGACCAGGGAAGAACTGAAGCTTTCTTT.

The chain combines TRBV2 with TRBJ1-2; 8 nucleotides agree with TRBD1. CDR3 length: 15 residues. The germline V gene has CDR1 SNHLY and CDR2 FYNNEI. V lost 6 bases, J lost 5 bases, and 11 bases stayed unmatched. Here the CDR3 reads CASRETGAPLYGYTF. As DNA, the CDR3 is TGTGCCAGCAGGGAGACAGGGGCGCCCTTATATGGCTACACCTTC.

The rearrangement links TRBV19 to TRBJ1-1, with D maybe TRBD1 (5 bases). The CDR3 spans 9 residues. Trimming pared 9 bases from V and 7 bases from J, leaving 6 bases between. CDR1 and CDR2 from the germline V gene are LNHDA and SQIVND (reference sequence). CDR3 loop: CASDSEAFF. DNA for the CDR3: TGTGCCAGCGACAGTGAAGCTTTCTTT. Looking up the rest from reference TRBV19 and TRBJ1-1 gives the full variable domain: DGGITQSPKYLFRKEGQNVTLSCEQNLNHDAMYWYRQDPGQGLRLIYYSQIVNDFQKGDIAEGYSVSREKKESFPLTVTSAQKNPTAFYLCASDSEAFFGQGTRLTVV.

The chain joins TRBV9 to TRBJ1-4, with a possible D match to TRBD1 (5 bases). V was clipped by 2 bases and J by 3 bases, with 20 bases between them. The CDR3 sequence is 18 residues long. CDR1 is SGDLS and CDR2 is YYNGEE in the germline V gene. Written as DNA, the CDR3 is TGTGCCAGCAGCGTTTATGACAGCCCGGGAGCGGCTAATGAAAAACTGTTTTTT. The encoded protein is CASSVYDSPGAANEKLFF.

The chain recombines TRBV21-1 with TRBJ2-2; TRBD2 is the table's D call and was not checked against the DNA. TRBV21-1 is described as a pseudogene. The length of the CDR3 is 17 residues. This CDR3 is CASITPAQSANTGELFF. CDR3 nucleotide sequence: TGTGCCAGCATTACACCGGCCCAAAGCGCGAACACCGGGGAGCTGTTTTTT.

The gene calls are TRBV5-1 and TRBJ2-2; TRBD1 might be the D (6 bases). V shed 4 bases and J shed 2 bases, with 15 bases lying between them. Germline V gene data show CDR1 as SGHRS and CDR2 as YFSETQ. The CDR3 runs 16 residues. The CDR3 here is CASSITTGHNTGELFF. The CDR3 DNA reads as TGCGCCAGCAGCATAACGACAGGCCATAACACCGGGGAGCTGTTTTTT.

CDR3 sequence: CASSARLASYEQYF. As DNA, the CDR3 is TGTGCCAGCAGCGCGCGACTAGCCTCCTACGAGCAGTACTTC. This chain connects TRBV7-2 to TRBJ2-7; 7 positions match TRBD2. The length of the CDR3 is 14 residues. V was clipped by 5 bases and J by 0 bases; unmatched bases: 4. Germline CDR1 is SGHTA and CDR2 is FQGNSA.

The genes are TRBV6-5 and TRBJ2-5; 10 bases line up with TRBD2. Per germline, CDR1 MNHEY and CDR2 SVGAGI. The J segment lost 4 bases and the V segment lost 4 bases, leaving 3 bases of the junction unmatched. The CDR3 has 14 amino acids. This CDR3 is CASSSSGRGETQYF. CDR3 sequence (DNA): TGTGCCAGCAGTTCTAGCGGGAGAGGAGAGACCCAGTACTTC.

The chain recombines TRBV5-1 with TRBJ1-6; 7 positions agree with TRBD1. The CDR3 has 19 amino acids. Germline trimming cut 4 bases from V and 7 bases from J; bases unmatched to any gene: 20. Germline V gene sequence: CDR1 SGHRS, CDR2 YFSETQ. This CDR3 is CASSPWVTGLEGPNSPLHF. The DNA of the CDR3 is TGCGCCAGCAGCCCTTGGGTGACAGGGCTGGAAGGGCCGAATTCACCCCTCCACTTT. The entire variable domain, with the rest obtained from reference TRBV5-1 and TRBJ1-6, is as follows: KAGVTQTPRYLIKTRGQQVTLSCSPISGHRSVSWYQQTPGQGLQFLFEYFSETQRNKGNFPGRFSGRQFSNSRSEMNVSTLELGDSALYLCASSPWVTGLEGPNSPLHFGNGTRLTVT.

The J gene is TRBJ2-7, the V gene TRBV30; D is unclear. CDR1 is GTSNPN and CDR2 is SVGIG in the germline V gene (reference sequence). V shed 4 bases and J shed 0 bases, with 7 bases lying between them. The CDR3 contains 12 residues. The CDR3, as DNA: TGTGCCTGGAAGCAAAGCTCCTACGAGCAGTACTTC. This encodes CAWKQSSYEQYF.

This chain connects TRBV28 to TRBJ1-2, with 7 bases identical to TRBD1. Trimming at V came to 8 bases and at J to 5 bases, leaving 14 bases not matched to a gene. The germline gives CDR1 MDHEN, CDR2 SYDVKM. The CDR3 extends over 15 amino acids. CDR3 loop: CASEPPTGRRYGYTF. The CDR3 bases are TGTGCCAGCGAACCCCCGACAGGGAGAAGATATGGCTACACCTTC.

The CDR3 DNA is TGTGCCAGCAGCCCTCCGTCCGGGTACACTGAAGCTTTCTTT. It yields the protein CASSPPSGYTEAFF. The gene calls are TRBV6-1 and TRBJ1-1; D gene unclear. Trimming removed 6 bases from V and 3 bases from J, with 14 bases in between. The CDR3 extends over 14 amino acids. Germline CDR1 reads MNHNS; CDR2 reads SASEGT.

The CDR3 here is CASRGGLNEKLFF. CDR3 sequence (DNA): TGTGCCAGCCGGGGGGGCCTAAATGAAAAACTGTTTTTT. The chain couples TRBV18 to TRBJ1-4, with D maybe TRBD1 (6 bases). Trimming stripped 8 bases from V and 5 bases from J, with 12 bases between. This CDR3 has 13 amino acids. Germline V CDR1 and CDR2: KGHSH, LQKENI.